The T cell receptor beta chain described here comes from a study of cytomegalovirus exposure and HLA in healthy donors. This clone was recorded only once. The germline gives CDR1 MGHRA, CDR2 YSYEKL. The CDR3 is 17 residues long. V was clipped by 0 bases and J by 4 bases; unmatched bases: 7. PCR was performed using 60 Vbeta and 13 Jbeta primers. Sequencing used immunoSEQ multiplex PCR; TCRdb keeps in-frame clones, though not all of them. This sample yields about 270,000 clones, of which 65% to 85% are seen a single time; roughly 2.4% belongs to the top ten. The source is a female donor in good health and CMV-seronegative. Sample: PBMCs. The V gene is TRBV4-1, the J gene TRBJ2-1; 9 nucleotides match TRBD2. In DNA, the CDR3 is TGCGCCAGCAGCCAAGATAAGGGGACTAGCAGATACAATGAGCAGTTCTTC. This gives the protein CASSQDKGTSRYNEQFF.